The 30 T cell receptor beta chains below come from one sample, sequenced in a study of T cells in Graves' hyperthyroidism and ophthalmopathy. RNA transcripts gave rise to amplified TCR beta CDR3 regions. First-round RT-PCR with HTBI primers amplified the TCR CDR3 region. TCRdb redid the calling of the multiplex PCR reads with MiXCR, one entry per CDR3 protein. The sample has around 700,000 distinct CDR3 sequences; roughly a sixth are singletons. The sequenced material came from blood. These receptors all stem from a woman between 50 and 59 years old with Graves' hyperthyroidism that later progressed to Graves' ophthalmopathy.

This clonotype has a handful of counts. Here the CDR3 reads CASSPGPDRGEETQYF. The CDR3 DNA sequence: TGTGCCAGCAGCCCTGGACCTGATCGGGGAGAAGAGACCCAGTACTTC. The chain joins TRBV5-6 to TRBJ2-5; a weak D match, TRBD2 (5 bases). Germline V gene sequence: CDR1 SGHDT, CDR2 YYEEEE. The length of the CDR3 is 16 residues. V was cut by 4 bases and J by 3 bases, with 19 bases left in between.

The chain carries TRBV5-1 and TRBJ2-5; TRBD2 aligns across 8 bases. Unmatched junction bases numbered 9, after V lost 0 bases and J lost 5 bases. Per the germline V gene, CDR1 is SGHRS and CDR2 is YFSETQ. The CDR3 extends over 16 amino acids. The DNA of the CDR3 is TGCGCCAGCAGCTTGGTGTCTTGGGCTAGCGGGGAGACCCAGTACTTC. This codes for CASSLVSWASGETQYF.

The J gene is TRBJ1-4, the V gene TRBV12-3 or TRBV12-4; 7 positions agree with TRBD1. V lost 7 bases, J lost 7 bases, and 12 bases stayed unmatched. This CDR3 comprises 15 residues. In DNA, the CDR3 is TGTGCCAGCACCTTAGCCCTAGGGGGCGGTGAAAAACTGTTTTTT. This codes for CASTLALGGGEKLFF.

V gene TRBV6-1 combines with J gene TRBJ2-5; the D gene is possibly TRBD1 (6 bases). Trimming stripped 4 bases from V and 2 bases from J, with 8 bases between. This CDR3 is built from 13 residues. Germline-derived CDR1 and CDR2 are MNHNS and SASEGT. Here the CDR3 DNA reads TGTGCCAGCAGTGTTCAGGGGCAAGAGACCCAGTACTTC. It translates to CASSVQGQETQYF.

This clonotype was recorded many times. This sequence joins TRBV20-1 and TRBJ2-3; D is possibly TRBD2 (5 bases). V lost 8 bases and J lost 4, with 28 bases in between. The germline V gene has CDR1 DFQATT and CDR2 SNEGSKA (reference sequence). This CDR3 is built from 17 residues. For the CDR3, the DNA is TGCAGTACAGAATCGGGGTACAGCAGGTATACGGCAGATACGCAGTATTTT. Amino acids: CSTESGYSRYTADTQYF.

There are a few counts of this clonotype. The genes are TRBV4-1 and TRBJ1-6, with TRBD1 as a possible D gene (5 bases). This CDR3 region has 15 residues. The V end was cut by 2 bases, the J end by 8 bases, with 13 bases between. Germline CDR1 and CDR2: MGHRA and YSYEKL. The CDR3 spells CASSQLRVGDSPLHF. The CDR3 DNA is TGCGCCAGCAGCCAACTCAGGGTTGGCGATTCACCCCTCCACTTT.

This clonotype was seen a few times. V usage is TRBV7-9 and J usage is TRBJ1-1; D may be TRBD1 (6 bases). The ends were cut back, 8 bases at V and 0 bases at J, with 10 bases in the middle. CDR1 and CDR2 from the germline V gene are SEHNR and FQNEAQ (reference sequence). The CDR3 is 13 amino acids. CDR3 nucleotides: TGTGCCAGCTTAGGGGGGGTGAACACTGAAGCTTTCTTT. This encodes CASLGGVNTEAFF.

The gene calls are TRBV20-1 and TRBJ1-6; D not resolved. The V gene lost 6 bases and the J gene lost 7 bases, with 16 bases spanning the gap. Germline lookup yields CDR1 DFQATT and CDR2 SNEGSKA (reference sequence). This CDR3 has 14 amino acids. The CDR3 sequence: CSAAVVGFNSPLHF. DNA for the CDR3: TGCAGTGCCGCCGTTGTAGGCTTCAATTCACCCCTCCACTTT.

In this sample, this clonotype turned up many times. This chain links TRBV3-1 with TRBJ2-7; D is unresolved. With 3 bases removed from V and 5 bases from J, the gap between germline ends came to 5 bases. The CDR3 length is 11 residues. CDR1 and CDR2 from the germline V gene are LGHDT and YNNKEL (reference sequence). CDR3 region: CASSHHNEQYF. The CDR3, as DNA: TGTGCCAGCAGCCACCACAACGAGCAGTACTTC.

This clonotype was observed many times. This chain joins TRBV18 and TRBJ2-3, with 10 bases fitting TRBD1. The CDR3 consists of 16 residues. CDR1 and CDR2 from the germline V gene are KGHSH and LQKENI. J lost 2 bases, V lost 5 bases, and 7 bases had no gene match. Here the CDR3 reads CASSSDRGPSTDTQYF. CDR3 coding DNA: TGTGCCAGCTCAAGTGACAGGGGGCCCTCCACAGATACGCAGTATTTT.

Ten or more counts support this clonotype. The chain combines TRBV6-1 with TRBJ1-6; D may be TRBD1 (5 bases). V dropped 10 bases and J dropped 9 bases, with 22 bases sitting between them. Germline assignment: CDR1 MNHNS and CDR2 SASEGT. The CDR3 has 15 residues. CDR3 bases: TGTGCCACCACGAAAGAGACACTTAGGGGTTCACCCCTCCACTTT. Protein: CATTKETLRGSPLHF.

V usage is TRBV4-1 and J usage is TRBJ1-1; no firm D call. Trimming left V 0 bases short and J 0 bases short, with 5 bases between. The CDR3 covers 14 residues. CDR1 is MGHRA, CDR2 YSYEKL, per germline. The CDR3 bases are TGCGCCAGCAGCCAAGATTGGGTGAACACTGAAGCTTTCTTT. It specifies CASSQDWVNTEAFF.

This clonotype appeared a few times. This sequence joins TRBV14 and TRBJ2-2, with D perhaps being TRBD1 or TRBD2 (5 bases each). CDR1 is SGHDN, CDR2 FVKESK, per germline. The CDR3 extends over 17 amino acids. Trimming took off 4 bases at V and 1 base at J, with 16 bases between the two ends. CDR3 amino acids: CASSPLRGAKNTGELFF. For the CDR3, the DNA is TGTGCCAGCAGCCCCCTCCGGGGCGCAAAGAACACCGGGGAGCTGTTTTTT.

In its sample, this clonotype was seen many times. The chain carries TRBV30 and TRBJ2-5, with 11 bases lining up with TRBD2. CDR3 length: 17 residues. Germline loops: CDR1 GTSNPN, CDR2 SVGIG (reference sequence). The ends lost 1 base at V and 5 bases at J; junction bases unmatched: 12. The CDR3 spells CAWSDSSGGSFYETQYF. CDR3 DNA sequence: TGTGCCTGGAGTGACTCTAGCGGGGGGTCCTTCTACGAGACCCAGTACTTC.

The chain has TRBV12-3 or TRBV12-4 and TRBJ1-2; the match to TRBD1 covers 8 bases. The CDR3 spans 15 residues. The V and J ends lost 5 bases and 4 bases, in that order; junction bases with no gene match: 9. DNA of the CDR3: TGTGCCAGCAGTCTCCCTCGACAGGGGAGCTATGGCTACACCTTC. Translated: CASSLPRQGSYGYTF.

This clonotype was counted only a few times. The rearrangement joins TRBV7-6 to TRBJ2-6; no clear D gene. Germline CDR1 SGHVS, CDR2 FNYEAQ. V was clipped by 4 bases and J by 0 bases, with 16 bases between them. The CDR3 is 18 residues long. Written as DNA, the CDR3 is TGTGCCAGCAGCTCAGAAGGGTCCATCCACTCTGGGGCCAACGTCCTGACTTTC. As protein: CASSSEGSIHSGANVLTF.

This clonotype was found once. The CDR3 DNA is TGTGCCAGCGGTCAGGGGGTTTACAATGAGCAGTTCTTC. Amino acid sequence: CASGQGVYNEQFF. The chain employs TRBV2 and TRBJ2-1; the match to TRBD1 covers 7 bases. Germline CDR1 and CDR2: SNHLY and FYNNEI. CDR3 length: 13 residues. The junction had 5 bases not matched to a gene; V was cut back by 8 bases and J by 4 bases.

V is TRBV6-1 and J is TRBJ1-4; TRBD1 might be the D (5 bases). With 5 bases removed from V and 8 bases from J, the gap between germline ends came to 15 bases. CDR3 length: 14 residues. CDR1 and CDR2 from the germline V gene are MNHNS and SASEGT. CDR3 bases: TGTGCCAGCAGTTGGACACGAGGAGGAGAAAAACTGTTTTTT. Amino acids: CASSWTRGGEKLFF.

This chain links TRBV20-1 with TRBJ2-3; no clear D. Trimming took 0 bases from V and 5 from J, leaving 15 bases between them. Looked up from germline, CDR1 is DFQATT and CDR2 is SNEGSKA (reference sequence). The CDR3 has 15 amino acids. Here the CDR3 reads CSARDMRGFLDTQYF. CDR3 nucleotide sequence: TGCAGTGCTAGAGATATGCGCGGTTTCCTAGATACGCAGTATTTT.

V usage is TRBV6-1 and J usage is TRBJ1-5; D gene uncertain. Germline CDR1 reads MNHNS; CDR2 reads SASEGT. CDR3 length equals 17 residues. Trimming took 1 base from V and 7 from J, leaving 20 bases between them. The CDR3 coding sequence is TGTGCCAGCAGTGAAGTTCTCACACGGAGAGCACGGCAGCCCCAGCATTTT. Residues: CASSEVLTRRARQPQHF.

The chain links TRBV24-1 to TRBJ2-5, with 7 bases identical to TRBD1. The V gene end was trimmed by 10 bases and the J gene end by 5 bases; junction bases not matched to a gene: 3. This CDR3 region has 11 residues. Germline V gene lookup returns CDR1 KGHDR and CDR2 SFDVKD. CDR3 residues: CATAQGETQYF. The CDR3 DNA is TGTGCCACAGCACAGGGGGAGACCCAGTACTTC.

This clonotype was counted at least ten times. The chain uses TRBV11-2 and TRBJ1-1; D not resolved. V was cut by 0 bases and J by 6 bases, with 11 bases left in between. The CDR3 runs to 14 residues. Per the germline V gene, CDR1 is SGHAT and CDR2 is FQNNGV. The CDR3 is CASSLDLGVPEAFF. DNA for the CDR3: TGTGCCAGCAGCTTAGATCTTGGGGTACCTGAAGCTTTCTTT.

This clonotype showed up just a few times. The chain joins TRBV4-1 to TRBJ1-2; D is unclear. Germline V lookup: CDR1 MGHRA, CDR2 YSYEKL. The CDR3 extends over 14 amino acids. Trimming took off 1 base at V and 4 bases at J, with 10 bases between the two ends. CDR3 protein: CASSQGIAAYGYTF. In DNA, the CDR3 is TGCGCCAGCAGCCAAGGAATAGCCGCCTATGGCTACACCTTC.

This clonotype appeared many times. The genes are TRBV5-1 and TRBJ1-1; no clear D gene. Trimming stripped 4 bases from V and 3 bases from J, with 16 bases between. The CDR3 is 15 amino acids. Germline CDR1 is SGHRS and CDR2 is YFSETQ. The CDR3 loop is CASSLIGVLDTEAFF. DNA of the CDR3: TGCGCCAGCAGCCTCATTGGGGTGCTCGACACTGAAGCTTTCTTT.

This clonotype was seen many times. This rearrangement joins TRBV11-2 to TRBJ1-4; D might be TRBD1 (5 bases). V was clipped by 0 bases and J by 11 bases, with 10 bases between them. Germline V gives CDR1 SGHAT, CDR2 FQNNGV. This CDR3 comprises 13 residues. The CDR3 loop is CASSLEGDGKLFF. DNA for the CDR3: TGTGCCAGCAGCTTAGAAGGGGACGGGAAACTGTTTTTT.

The chain is built from TRBV7-2 and TRBJ1-6; D call uncertain. The CDR3 totals 12 residues. Germline V gene lookup returns CDR1 SGHTA and CDR2 FQGNSA. V lost 3 bases to trimming and J lost 9 bases, with 6 bases between them. DNA of the CDR3: TGTGCCAGCAGCTTCAATGCTTCACCCCTCCACTTT. As protein: CASSFNASPLHF.

The V and J genes are TRBV10-3 and TRBJ2-1; 14 bases are a match to TRBD2. The CDR3 extends over 15 amino acids. V dropped 8 bases and J dropped 12; count of bases not matched to a gene: 12. Germline loops: CDR1 ENHRY, CDR2 SYGVKD. CDR3 nucleotides: TGTGCCATCGGGAGACTAGCGGGGGGGCCCCAGAGGCAGTTCTTC. Its translation is CAIGRLAGGPQRQFF.

The table lists this clonotype with many counts. V and J are TRBV10-3 and TRBJ2-5; 7 positions match TRBD2. The J segment lost 5 bases and the V segment lost 2 bases, leaving 5 bases of the junction unmatched. The CDR3 sequence is 14 residues long. Germline lookup yields CDR1 ENHRY and CDR2 SYGVKD. CDR3 region: CAISEPEGGETQYF. The CDR3, as DNA: TGTGCCATCAGTGAGCCGGAGGGAGGGGAGACCCAGTACTTC.

This clonotype was picked up many times. The chain is built from TRBV14 and TRBJ2-3, with TRBD1 as a possible D gene (5 bases). Germline CDR1 is SGHDN and CDR2 is FVKESK. Deletions cut 4 bases from V and 3 bases from J, with 14 bases between. CDR3 length: 15 amino acids. CDR3 sequence reads: CASSPVDIATDTQYF. The CDR3 region has the DNA TGTGCCAGCAGCCCAGTGGACATCGCAACAGATACGCAGTATTTT.

This clonotype was detected only a few times. The chain links TRBV27 to TRBJ2-7; D ambiguous. The CDR3 spans 14 residues. The germline V and J ends were trimmed by 2 bases and 0 bases, with 8 bases remaining between them. From germline, CDR1 is MNHEY and CDR2 SMNVEV (reference sequence). The CDR3 region is CASSLGHPSYEQYF. CDR3 coding DNA: TGTGCCAGCAGTTTAGGGCATCCCTCCTACGAGCAGTACTTC.